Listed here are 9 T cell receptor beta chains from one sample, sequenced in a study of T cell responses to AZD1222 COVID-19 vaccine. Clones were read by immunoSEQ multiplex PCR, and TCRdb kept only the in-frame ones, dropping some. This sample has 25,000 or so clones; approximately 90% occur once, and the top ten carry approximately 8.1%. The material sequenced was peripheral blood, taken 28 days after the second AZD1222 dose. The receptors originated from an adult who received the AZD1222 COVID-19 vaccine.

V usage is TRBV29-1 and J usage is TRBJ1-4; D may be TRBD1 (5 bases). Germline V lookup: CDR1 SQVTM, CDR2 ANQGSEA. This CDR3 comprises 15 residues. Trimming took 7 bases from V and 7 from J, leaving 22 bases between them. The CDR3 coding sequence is TGCAGCGCTATTGGAGGGGACGGAGGGGTTGAAAAACTGTTTTTT. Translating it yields CSAIGGDGGVEKLFF.

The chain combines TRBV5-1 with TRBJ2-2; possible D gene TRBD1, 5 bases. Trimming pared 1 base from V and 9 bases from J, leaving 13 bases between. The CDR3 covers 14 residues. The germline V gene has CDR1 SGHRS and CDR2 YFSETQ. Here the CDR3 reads CASSLTQGSRELFF. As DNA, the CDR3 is TGCGCCAGCAGCTTGACTCAGGGTTCCAGGGAGCTGTTTTTT.

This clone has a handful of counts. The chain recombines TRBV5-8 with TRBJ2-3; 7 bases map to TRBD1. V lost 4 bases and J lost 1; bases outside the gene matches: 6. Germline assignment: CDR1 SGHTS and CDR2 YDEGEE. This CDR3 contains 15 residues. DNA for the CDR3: TGTGCCAGCAGCCTACAGGGGAAGGGCACAGATACGCAGTATTTT. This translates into CASSLQGKGTDTQYF.

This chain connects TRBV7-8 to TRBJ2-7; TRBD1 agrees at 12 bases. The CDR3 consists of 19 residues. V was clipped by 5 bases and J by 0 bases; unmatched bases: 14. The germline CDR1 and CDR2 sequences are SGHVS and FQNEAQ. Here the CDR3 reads CASSPSAGTGGPSSYEQYF. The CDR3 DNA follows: TGTGCCAGCAGCCCGAGTGCCGGGACAGGGGGCCCTAGCTCCTACGAGCAGTACTTC.

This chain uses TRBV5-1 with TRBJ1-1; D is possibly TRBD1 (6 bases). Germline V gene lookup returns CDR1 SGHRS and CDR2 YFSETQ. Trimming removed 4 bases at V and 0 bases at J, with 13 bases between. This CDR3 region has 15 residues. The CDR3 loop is CASSPLTGVNTEAFF. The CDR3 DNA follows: TGCGCCAGCAGCCCACTGACAGGAGTGAACACTGAAGCTTTCTTT. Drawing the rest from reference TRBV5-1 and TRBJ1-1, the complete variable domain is KAGVTQTPRYLIKTRGQQVTLSCSPISGHRSVSWYQQTPGQGLQFLFEYFSETQRNKGNFPGRFSGRQFSNSRSEMNVSTLELGDSALYLCASSPLTGVNTEAFFGQGTRLTVV.

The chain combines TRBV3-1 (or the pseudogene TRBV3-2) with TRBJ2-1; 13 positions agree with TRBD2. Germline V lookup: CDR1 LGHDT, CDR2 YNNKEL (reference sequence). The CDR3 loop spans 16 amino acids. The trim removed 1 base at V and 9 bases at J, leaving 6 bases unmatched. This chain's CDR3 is CASSQVTSGRGFEQFF. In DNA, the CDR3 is TGTGCCAGCAGCCAAGTAACTAGCGGGAGGGGTTTTGAGCAGTTCTTC.

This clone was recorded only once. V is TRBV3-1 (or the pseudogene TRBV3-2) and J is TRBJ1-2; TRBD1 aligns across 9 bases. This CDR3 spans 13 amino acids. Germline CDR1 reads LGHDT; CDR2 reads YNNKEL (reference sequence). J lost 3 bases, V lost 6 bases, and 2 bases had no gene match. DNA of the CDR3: TGTGCCAGCAGACGACAGGGGGACTATGGCTACACCTTC. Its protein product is CASRRQGDYGYTF.

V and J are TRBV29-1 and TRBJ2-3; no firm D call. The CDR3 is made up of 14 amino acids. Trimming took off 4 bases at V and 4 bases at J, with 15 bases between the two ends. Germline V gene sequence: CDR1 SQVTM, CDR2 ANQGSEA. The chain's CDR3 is CSVALATRADTQYF. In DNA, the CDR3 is TGCAGCGTTGCATTGGCTACTCGCGCAGATACGCAGTATTTT.

CDR3 loop: CASSVAATGPGELFF. The CDR3, as DNA: TGTGCCAGCAGCGTAGCTGCAACGGGTCCCGGGGAGCTGTTTTTT. The chain uses TRBV9 and TRBJ2-2; D gene unclear. The CDR3 consists of 15 residues. CDR1 is SGDLS, CDR2 YYNGEE, per germline. V lost 0 bases and J 6 bases, leaving 12 bases between the germline ends.